The 28 T cell receptor beta chains reported below all come from one sample, sequenced in a study of OX40 agonist ivuxolimab in advanced cancers. Clones were read by immunoSEQ multiplex PCR, and TCRdb kept only the in-frame ones, dropping some. The sample yields just under 65,000 clones, roughly 89% seen once. The sequencing used CD4+ or CD8+ T cells sorted from blood, collected in a trial of the OX40 agonist ivuxolimab. These receptors all come from an adult with an advanced solid tumor such as melanoma, head and neck, liver or kidney cancer.

This sequence joins TRBV15 and TRBJ2-5, with D perhaps given as TRBD1 or TRBD2 (5 bases each). Gene TRBJ2-7 matches the end of the DNA better, so the J call may be wrong. The CDR3 loop spans 13 amino acids. Germline loops: CDR1 LNHNV, CDR2 YYDKDF (reference sequence). CDR3 residues: CATSRDRHYEQYF. In DNA, the CDR3 is TGTGCCACCAGCCGGGACCGTCACTACGAGCAGTACTTC.

The chain recombines TRBV5-4 with TRBJ2-7; D might be TRBD1 or TRBD2, each matching 6 bases. The germline V gene encodes CDR1 SGHNT and CDR2 YYREEE (reference sequence). The CDR3 sequence is 15 residues long. Trimming removed 4 bases at V and 1 base at J, with 15 bases between. CDR3 region: CASSPRGQKSYEQYF. The CDR3 nucleotides are TGTGCCAGCAGCCCGCGGGGACAAAAATCCTACGAGCAGTACTTC.

The V call is TRBV28, the J call TRBJ2-3; the D is unclear. Germline CDR1 and CDR2: MDHEN and SYDVKM. V lost 2 bases to trimming and J lost 2 bases, with 20 bases between them. There are 18 residues in the CDR3. The CDR3 reads CASSLGLRWRGLTDTQYF. CDR3 DNA: TGTGCCAGCAGTTTAGGTCTTAGATGGCGTGGGCTCACAGATACGCAGTATTTT.

The chain is built from TRBV18 and TRBJ2-1, with 11 positions matching TRBD2. CDR3 length: 14 residues. Germline V gene data show CDR1 as KGHSH and CDR2 as LQKENI. V shed 2 bases and J 6 bases; nucleotides not matched to a gene: 0. CDR3 residues: CASSPGTSGNEQFF. Written as DNA, the CDR3 is TGTGCCAGCTCACCAGGGACTAGCGGCAATGAGCAGTTCTTC.

The chain has TRBV12-5 and TRBJ2-3; the match to TRBD2 covers 9 bases. Unmatched junction bases numbered 6, after V lost 5 bases and J lost 0 bases. CDR3 size: 16 residues. Germline CDR1 LGHNT, CDR2 FRNRAP. This chain's CDR3 is CASGDRTSVSTDTQYF. CDR3 DNA sequence: TGTGCTAGTGGTGACCGGACTAGCGTGAGCACAGATACGCAGTATTTT. Together with reference TRBV12-5 and TRBJ2-3, the CDR3 gives the full variable domain: DARVTQTPRHKVTEMGQEVTMRCQPILGHNTVFWYRQTMMQGLELLAYFRNRAPLDDSGMPKDRFSAEMPDATLATLKIQPSEPRDSAVYFCASGDRTSVSTDTQYFGPGTRLTVL.

The rearrangement uses TRBV7-9 and TRBJ2-7; 12 bases agree with TRBD2. The germline gives CDR1 SEHNR, CDR2 FQNEAQ (reference sequence). The CDR3 has 11 amino acids. The J segment lost 13 bases and the V segment lost 4 bases, leaving 2 bases of the junction unmatched. Here the CDR3 reads CASSSGLAGYF. CDR3 in DNA: TGTGCCAGCAGCTCGGGACTAGCGGGCTACTTC. The complete variable domain, with remaining parts taken from reference TRBV7-9 and TRBJ2-7, reads DTGVSQNPRHKITKRGQNVTFRCDPISEHNRLYWYRQTLGQGPEFLTYFQNEAQLEKSRLLSDRFSAERPKGSFSTLEIQRTEQGDSAMYLCASSSGLAGYFGPGTRLTVT.

The rearrangement uses TRBV2 and TRBJ2-2; unclear D gene. The ends were cut back, 4 bases at V and 0 bases at J, with 15 bases in the middle. This CDR3 contains 17 residues. Germline CDR1 reads SNHLY; CDR2 reads FYNNEI. Written as DNA, the CDR3 is TGTGCCAGCAGTGTTGGATCAATCGGCGCGAACACCGGGGAGCTGTTTTTT. Translating it yields CASSVGSIGANTGELFF.

The genes are TRBV28 and TRBJ1-1; the D gene is possibly TRBD1 (6 bases). In germline, CDR1 is MDHEN, CDR2 SYDVKM. The length of the CDR3 is 16 residues. V was pared by 6 bases and J by 1 base, with 18 bases between. In DNA form, the CDR3 reads TGTGCCAGCAGGACACCGGACAGCTTCTCGAACACTGAAGCTTTCTTT. This codes for CASRTPDSFSNTEAFF.

This chain links TRBV5-1 with TRBJ1-1; D remains ambiguous. CDR3 length: 12 amino acids. The V gene's germline CDR1 is SGHRS and CDR2 YFSETQ. The V gene lost 7 bases and the J gene lost 4 bases, with 11 bases spanning the gap. CDR3 in DNA: TGCGCCAGCGGCGGGAGAGCCACTGAAGCTTTCTTT. It translates to CASGGRATEAFF.

V usage is TRBV19 and J usage is TRBJ2-2; 7 positions match TRBD1. CDR3 length: 16 residues. V was pared by 7 bases and J by 6 bases, with 14 bases of the junction left unmatched. The germline CDR1 and CDR2 sequences are LNHDA and SQIVND (reference sequence). The CDR3, as DNA: TGTGCCAGTATTTCCGAAGGGGGCCCCTTGGCCGGGGAGCTGTTTTTT. Amino acids: CASISEGGPLAGELFF.

This clone has just one count. The gene calls are TRBV7-2 and TRBJ2-1; D is undetermined. The CDR3 is made up of 16 amino acids. Germline V gene lookup returns CDR1 SGHTA and CDR2 FQGNSA. V gave up 2 bases and J gave up 7 bases, with 18 bases separating them. The CDR3 sequence is CASSLRSLQAWNEQFF. DNA for the CDR3: TGTGCCAGCAGCTTAAGAAGTCTTCAAGCGTGGAATGAGCAGTTCTTC.

The chain has TRBV5-6 and TRBJ2-2; unclear D gene. Germline CDR1 reads SGHDT; CDR2 reads YYEEEE. V was clipped by 1 base and J by 4 bases, with 8 bases between them. The CDR3 has 14 amino acids. The CDR3 coding sequence is TGTGCCAGCAGCTTGTTGTCTTCCACCGGGGAGCTGTTTTTT. It translates to CASSLLSSTGELFF.

The chain recombines TRBV6-1 with TRBJ2-5; no reliable D call. V was shortened by 0 bases and J by 13 bases, with 12 bases between the two germline ends. Germline V CDR1 and CDR2: MNHNS, SASEGT. This CDR3 is 12 amino acids long. CDR3 bases: TGTGCCAGCAGTGAAGCGGCCGACGGTTTGTACTTC. This encodes CASSEAADGLYF.

A single count supports this clone. This chain uses TRBV9 with TRBJ1-2, with D maybe TRBD1 (6 bases). The germline V and J ends were trimmed by 0 bases and 0 bases, with 9 bases remaining between them. Germline V gives CDR1 SGDLS, CDR2 YYNGEE. CDR3 length: 15 residues. DNA of the CDR3: TGTGCCAGCAGCGTAGCTGGGACATCTAACTATGGCTACACCTTC. This sequence encodes CASSVAGTSNYGYTF.

The gene calls are TRBV4-2 and TRBJ2-3, with D perhaps matching TRBD2 (5 bases). Germline V CDR1 and CDR2: LGHNA, YNFKEQ. There are 14 residues in the CDR3. The V and J ends lost 1 base and 4 bases respectively, with 9 bases between them. CDR3 sequence: CASSQAGSADTQYF. CDR3 DNA sequence: TGTGCCAGCAGCCAAGCTGGGAGCGCAGATACGCAGTATTTT.

The CDR3 nucleotides read TGTGCCAGCAGGGTGGGGACAGGAAACACCGGGGAGCTGTTTTTT. It is translated as CASRVGTGNTGELFF. The V gene is TRBV2, the J gene TRBJ2-2; TRBD1 aligns across 8 bases. From germline, CDR1 is SNHLY and CDR2 FYNNEI. After removal of 6 bases from V and 2 bases from J, the junction contained 5 bases not matched to a gene. This CDR3 contains 15 residues.

Only one count was recorded for this clone. CDR3 DNA sequence: TGTGCCAGCAGTTTATCGACTAGCGGGAGGGCCAAGAGAGAGCAGTTCTTC. Protein: CASSLSTSGRAKREQFF. V is TRBV28 and J is TRBJ2-1; 14 bases are a match to TRBD2. Trimming took 1 base from V and 10 from J; bases not matched to a gene: 9. Per germline, CDR1 MDHEN and CDR2 SYDVKM. The CDR3 has 17 amino acids. Filled out from reference TRBV28 and TRBJ2-1, the complete variable domain reads DVKVTQSSRYLVKRTGEKVFLECVQDMDHENMFWYRQDPGLGLRLIYFSYDVKMKEKGDIPEGYSVSREKKERFSLILESASTNQTSMYLCASSLSTSGRAKREQFFGPGTRLTVL.

The chain employs TRBV6-5 and TRBJ2-3; 8 bases match TRBD2. Germline lookup yields CDR1 MNHEY and CDR2 SVGAGI. This CDR3 is built from 15 residues. The ends lost 4 bases at V and 0 bases at J; junction bases unmatched: 3. The CDR3 sequence is CASSLAGSSTDTQYF. In nucleotides, the CDR3 is TGTGCCAGCAGTTTAGCGGGATCTAGCACAGATACGCAGTATTTT.

V and J are TRBV6-5 and TRBJ2-1; TRBD2 is a possible D gene (6 bases). Germline-derived CDR1 and CDR2 are MNHEY and SVGAGI. The germline V and J ends were trimmed by 11 bases and 2 bases, with 16 bases remaining between them. The CDR3 covers 14 residues. CDR3 amino acids: CAPPKGGPYNEQFF. The CDR3 region has the DNA TGTGCCCCCCCCAAGGGAGGCCCCTACAATGAGCAGTTCTTC.

V and J are TRBV27 and TRBJ1-2; D possibly corresponds to TRBD1 (6 bases). CDR3 size: 14 residues. With 5 bases removed from V and 5 bases from J, the gap between germline ends came to 15 bases. CDR1 and CDR2 from the germline V gene are MNHEY and SMNVEV (reference sequence). In nucleotides, the CDR3 is TGTGCCAGCAGTGCTACAGGGATCTGGTATGGCTACACCTTC. It yields the protein CASSATGIWYGYTF.

The chain has TRBV7-9 and TRBJ1-1, with 8 nucleotides matching TRBD1. V shed 4 bases and J 1 base; nucleotides not matched to a gene: 5. Germline V gene lookup returns CDR1 SEHNR and CDR2 FQNEAQ (reference sequence). CDR3 length equals 15 residues. The CDR3 sequence is CASSSRTGSNTEAFF. CDR3 bases: TGTGCCAGCAGCTCCCGGACAGGGTCGAACACTGAAGCTTTCTTT.

The chain couples TRBV11-1 to TRBJ2-7; D unclear. The germline V gene has CDR1 SGHAT and CDR2 FQDESV (reference sequence). This CDR3 is built from 11 residues. V was pared by 4 bases and J by 9 bases, with 10 bases between. CDR3: CASSSVMGQYF. CDR3 in DNA: TGTGCCAGCAGCTCCGTGATGGGGCAGTACTTC.

The chain has TRBV6-5 and TRBJ2-7; D not resolved. The length of the CDR3 is 12 residues. V was pared by 6 bases and J by 7 bases, with 13 bases between. The germline gives CDR1 MNHEY, CDR2 SVGAGI. CDR3 in amino acids: CASRDGAREQYF. The DNA for the CDR3 is TGTGCCAGCAGGGACGGCGCGAGGGAGCAGTACTTC.

This chain uses TRBV5-1 with TRBJ2-6, with TRBD2 matching over 11 bases. This CDR3 region has 16 residues. V lost 6 bases to trimming and J lost 4 bases; unmatched junction nucleotides: 6. Germline CDR1 is SGHRS and CDR2 is YFSETQ. The CDR3: CASTLAGGLGANVLTF. Written as DNA, the CDR3 is TGCGCCAGCACTCTAGCGGGGGGCTTGGGGGCCAACGTCCTGACTTTC.

CDR3 nucleotides: TGCGCCAGCAGCTTGGCAGGGGCGGGAGTTGCCGGGGAGCTGTTTTTT. Its protein product is CASSLAGAGVAGELFF. The chain is built from TRBV5-1 and TRBJ2-2; D may be TRBD2 (7 bases). This CDR3 has 16 residues. Germline loops: CDR1 SGHRS, CDR2 YFSETQ. Trimming pared 0 bases from V and 6 bases from J, leaving 15 bases between.

The chain employs TRBV18 and TRBJ1-4, with TRBD1 matching 7 bases. The length of the CDR3 is 18 residues. Germline loops: CDR1 KGHSH, CDR2 LQKENI. Unmatched junction bases numbered 12, after V lost 5 bases and J lost 0 bases. The chain's CDR3 is CASSAWGQPSSTNEKLFF. In DNA form, the CDR3 reads TGTGCCAGCTCAGCCTGGGGACAGCCTTCCTCAACTAATGAAAAACTGTTTTTT.

This CDR3 is CASSLTREGPDTQYF. In DNA form, the CDR3 reads TGTGCCAGCAGCTTAACGCGGGAGGGCCCAGATACGCAGTATTTT. This chain links TRBV7-3 with TRBJ2-3, with 9 bases identical to TRBD2. Germline trimming cut 0 bases from V and 4 bases from J; bases unmatched to any gene: 2. The germline V gene has CDR1 SGHTA and CDR2 FQGTGA. There are 15 residues in the CDR3.

This clone was seen more than once but under ten times. The gene calls are TRBV2 and TRBJ1-2; 7 nucleotides line up with TRBD1. CDR1 and CDR2 from the germline V gene are SNHLY and FYNNEI. The CDR3 length is 17 residues. With V trimmed by 4 bases and J by 1 base, 12 bases remained unmatched. The chain's CDR3 is CASSAQGDRRNNYGYTF. In nucleotides, the CDR3 is TGTGCCAGCAGTGCTCAGGGGGATCGTCGGAATAACTATGGCTACACCTTC.